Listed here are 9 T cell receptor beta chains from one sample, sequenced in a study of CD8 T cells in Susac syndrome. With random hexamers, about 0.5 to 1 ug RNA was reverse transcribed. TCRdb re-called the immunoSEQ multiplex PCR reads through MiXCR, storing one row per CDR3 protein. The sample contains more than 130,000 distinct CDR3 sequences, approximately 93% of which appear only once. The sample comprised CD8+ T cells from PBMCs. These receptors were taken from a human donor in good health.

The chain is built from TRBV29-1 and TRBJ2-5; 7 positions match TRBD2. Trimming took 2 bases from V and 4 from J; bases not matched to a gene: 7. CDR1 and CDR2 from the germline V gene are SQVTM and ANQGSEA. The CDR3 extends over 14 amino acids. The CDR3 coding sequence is TGCAGCGTTGAACCAATCTTAGCGGGAGAGACCCAGTACTTC. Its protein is CSVEPILAGETQYF.

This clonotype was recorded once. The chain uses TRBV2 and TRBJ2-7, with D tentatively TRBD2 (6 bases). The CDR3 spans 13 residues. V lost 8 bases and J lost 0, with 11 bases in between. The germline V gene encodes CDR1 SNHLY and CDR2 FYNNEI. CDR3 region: CASFGTSSYEQYF. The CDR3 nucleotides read TGTGCCAGCTTCGGGACTTCCTCCTACGAGCAGTACTTC.

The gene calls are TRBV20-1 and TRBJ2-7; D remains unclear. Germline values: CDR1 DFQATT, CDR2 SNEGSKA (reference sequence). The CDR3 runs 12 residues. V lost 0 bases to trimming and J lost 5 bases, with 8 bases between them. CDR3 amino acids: CSARDVGDEQYF. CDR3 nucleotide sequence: TGCAGTGCTAGAGATGTCGGTGACGAGCAGTACTTC.

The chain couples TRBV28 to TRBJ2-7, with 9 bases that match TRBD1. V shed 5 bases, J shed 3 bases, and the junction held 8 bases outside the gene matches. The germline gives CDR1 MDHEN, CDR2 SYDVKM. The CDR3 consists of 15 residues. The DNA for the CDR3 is TGTGCCAGCAGTGGGGGGACAGGGCAAGGCTACGAGCAGTACTTC. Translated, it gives CASSGGTGQGYEQYF.

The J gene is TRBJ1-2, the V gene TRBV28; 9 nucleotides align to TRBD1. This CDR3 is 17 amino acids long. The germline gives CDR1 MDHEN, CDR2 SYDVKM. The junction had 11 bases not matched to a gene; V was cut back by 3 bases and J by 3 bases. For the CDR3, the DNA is TGTGCCAGCAGTTTTTCCCGGGACAGGGTTCCTTACTATGGCTACACCTTC. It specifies CASSFSRDRVPYYGYTF.

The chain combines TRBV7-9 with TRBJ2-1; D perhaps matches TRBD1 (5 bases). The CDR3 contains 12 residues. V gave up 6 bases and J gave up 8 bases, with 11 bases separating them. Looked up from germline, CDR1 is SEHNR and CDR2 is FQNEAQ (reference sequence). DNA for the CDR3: TGTGCCAGCAGTGGGGCTCATTATGAGCAGTTCTTC. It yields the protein CASSGAHYEQFF.

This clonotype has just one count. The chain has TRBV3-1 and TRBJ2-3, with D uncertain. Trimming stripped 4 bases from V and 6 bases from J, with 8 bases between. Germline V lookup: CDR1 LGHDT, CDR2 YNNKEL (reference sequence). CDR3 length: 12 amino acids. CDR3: CASSLQWDTQYF. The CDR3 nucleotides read TGTGCCAGCAGCCTCCAATGGGATACGCAGTATTTT.

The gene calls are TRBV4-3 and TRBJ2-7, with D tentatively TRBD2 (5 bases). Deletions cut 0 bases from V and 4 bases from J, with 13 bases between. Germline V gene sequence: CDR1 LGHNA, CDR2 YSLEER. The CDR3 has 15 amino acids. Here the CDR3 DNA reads TGCGCCAGCAGCCAAGATGTGGTTGGCGGGTACGAGCAGTACTTC. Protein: CASSQDVVGGYEQYF.

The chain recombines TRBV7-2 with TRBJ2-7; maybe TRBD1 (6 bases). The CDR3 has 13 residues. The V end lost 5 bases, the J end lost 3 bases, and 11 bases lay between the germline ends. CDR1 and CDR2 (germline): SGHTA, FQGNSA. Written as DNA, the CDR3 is TGTGCCAGCAGCCACAGGGTGGGCTACGAGCAGTACTTC. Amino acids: CASSHRVGYEQYF.